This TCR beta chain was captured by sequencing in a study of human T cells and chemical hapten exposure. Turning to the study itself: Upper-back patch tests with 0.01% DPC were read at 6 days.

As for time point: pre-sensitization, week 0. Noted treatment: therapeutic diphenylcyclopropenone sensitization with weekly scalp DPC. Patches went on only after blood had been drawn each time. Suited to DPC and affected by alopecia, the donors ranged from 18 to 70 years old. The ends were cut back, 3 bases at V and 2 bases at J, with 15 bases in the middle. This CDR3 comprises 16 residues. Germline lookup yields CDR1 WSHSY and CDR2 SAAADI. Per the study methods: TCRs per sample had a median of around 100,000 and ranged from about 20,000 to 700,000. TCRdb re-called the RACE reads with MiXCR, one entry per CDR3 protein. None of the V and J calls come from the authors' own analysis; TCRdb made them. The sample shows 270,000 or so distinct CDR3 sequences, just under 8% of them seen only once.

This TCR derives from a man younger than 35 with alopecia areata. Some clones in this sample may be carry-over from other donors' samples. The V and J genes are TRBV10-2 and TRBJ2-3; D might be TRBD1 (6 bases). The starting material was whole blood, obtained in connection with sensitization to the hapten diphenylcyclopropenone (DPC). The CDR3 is CASSDQGIVHTDTQYF. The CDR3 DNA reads TGCGCCAGCAGTGATCAGGGGATTGTTCACACAGATACGCAGTATTTT.